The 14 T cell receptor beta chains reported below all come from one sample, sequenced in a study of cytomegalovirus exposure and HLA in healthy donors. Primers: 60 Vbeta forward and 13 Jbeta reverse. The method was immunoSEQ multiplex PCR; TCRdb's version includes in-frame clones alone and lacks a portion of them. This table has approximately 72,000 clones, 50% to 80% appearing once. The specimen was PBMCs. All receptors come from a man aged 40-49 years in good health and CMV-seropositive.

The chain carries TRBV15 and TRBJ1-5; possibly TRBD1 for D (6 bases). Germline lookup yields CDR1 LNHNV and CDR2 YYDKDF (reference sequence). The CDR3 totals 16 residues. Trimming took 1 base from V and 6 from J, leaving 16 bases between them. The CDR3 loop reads CATSRGLAGVSQPQHF. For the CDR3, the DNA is TGTGCCACCAGCAGAGGATTGGCAGGGGTAAGTCAGCCCCAGCATTTT.

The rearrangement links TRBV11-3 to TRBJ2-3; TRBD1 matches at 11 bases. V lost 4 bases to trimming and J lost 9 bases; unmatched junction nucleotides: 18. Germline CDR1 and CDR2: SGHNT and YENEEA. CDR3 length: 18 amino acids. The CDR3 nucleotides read TGTGCCAGCAGCTCCTTTATGCAGGGACAGGGGGATGGTGGAACGCAGTATTTT. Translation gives CASSSFMQGQGDGGTQYF.

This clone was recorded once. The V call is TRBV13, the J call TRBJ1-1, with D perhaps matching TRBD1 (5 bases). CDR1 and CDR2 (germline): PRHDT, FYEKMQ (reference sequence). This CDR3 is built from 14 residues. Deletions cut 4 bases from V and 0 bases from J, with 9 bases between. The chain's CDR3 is CASSSGTVNTEAFF. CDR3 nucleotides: TGTGCCAGCAGCTCGGGGACTGTGAACACTGAAGCTTTCTTT.

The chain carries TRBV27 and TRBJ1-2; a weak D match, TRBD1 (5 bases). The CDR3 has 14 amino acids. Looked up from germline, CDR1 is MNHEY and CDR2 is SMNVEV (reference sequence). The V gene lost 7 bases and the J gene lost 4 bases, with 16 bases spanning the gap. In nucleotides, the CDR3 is TGTGCCAGCAACGCCCGAGGCAGGGCCTATGGCTACACCTTC. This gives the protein CASNARGRAYGYTF.

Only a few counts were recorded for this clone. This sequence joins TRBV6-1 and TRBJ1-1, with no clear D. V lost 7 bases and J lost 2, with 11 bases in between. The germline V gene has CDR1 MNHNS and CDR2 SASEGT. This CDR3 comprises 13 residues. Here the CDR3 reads CASTISSNTEAFF. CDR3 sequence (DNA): TGTGCCAGCACTATTAGTAGCAACACTGAAGCTTTCTTT.

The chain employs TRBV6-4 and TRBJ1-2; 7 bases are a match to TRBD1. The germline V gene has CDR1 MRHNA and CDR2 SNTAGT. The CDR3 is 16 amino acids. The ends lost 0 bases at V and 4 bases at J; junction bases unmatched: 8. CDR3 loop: CASSDSGGSPFYGYTF. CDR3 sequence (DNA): TGTGCCAGCAGTGACTCAGGGGGCAGTCCTTTCTATGGCTACACCTTC.

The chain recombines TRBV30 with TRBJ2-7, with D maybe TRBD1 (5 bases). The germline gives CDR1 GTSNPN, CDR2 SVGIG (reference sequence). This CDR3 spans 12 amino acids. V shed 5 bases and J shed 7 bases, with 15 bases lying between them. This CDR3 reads CAWDYRLGEQYF. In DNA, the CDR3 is TGTGCCTGGGATTACAGGTTGGGGGAGCAGTACTTC.

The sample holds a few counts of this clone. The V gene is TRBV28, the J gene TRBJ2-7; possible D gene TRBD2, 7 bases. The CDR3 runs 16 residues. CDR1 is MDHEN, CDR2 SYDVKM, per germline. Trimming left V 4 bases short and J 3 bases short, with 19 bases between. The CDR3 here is CASSSGKRGGLYEQYF. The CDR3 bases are TGTGCCAGCAGTTCGGGGAAAAGGGGGGGACTCTACGAGCAGTACTTC.

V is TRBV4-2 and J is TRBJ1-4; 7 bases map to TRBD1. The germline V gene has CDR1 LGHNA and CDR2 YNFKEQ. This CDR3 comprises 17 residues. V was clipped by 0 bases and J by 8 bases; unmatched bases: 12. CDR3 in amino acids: CASSQEALVQGTEKLFF. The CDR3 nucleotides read TGTGCCAGCAGCCAAGAAGCTCTGGTACAGGGGACCGAAAAACTGTTTTTT.

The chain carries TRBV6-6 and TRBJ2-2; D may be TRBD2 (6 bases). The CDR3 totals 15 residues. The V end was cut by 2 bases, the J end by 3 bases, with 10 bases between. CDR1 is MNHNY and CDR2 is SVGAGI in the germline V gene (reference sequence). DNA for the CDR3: TGTGCCAGCAGTTACGGAGGGTGGGACACCGGGGAGCTGTTTTTT. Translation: CASSYGGWDTGELFF.

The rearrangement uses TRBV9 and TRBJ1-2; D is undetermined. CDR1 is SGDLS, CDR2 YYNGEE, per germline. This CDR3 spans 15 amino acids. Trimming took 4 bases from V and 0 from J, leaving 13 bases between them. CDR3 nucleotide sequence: TGTGCCAGCAGCCCAGGAGCGGCGGCTAACTATGGCTACACCTTC. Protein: CASSPGAAANYGYTF.

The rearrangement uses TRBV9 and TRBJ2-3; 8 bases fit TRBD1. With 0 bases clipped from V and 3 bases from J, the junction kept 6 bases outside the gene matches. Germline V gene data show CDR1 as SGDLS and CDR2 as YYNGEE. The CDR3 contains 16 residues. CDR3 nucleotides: TGTGCCAGCAGCGTAGTGGCAGGGGGCTGGACAGATACGCAGTATTTT. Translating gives CASSVVAGGWTDTQYF.

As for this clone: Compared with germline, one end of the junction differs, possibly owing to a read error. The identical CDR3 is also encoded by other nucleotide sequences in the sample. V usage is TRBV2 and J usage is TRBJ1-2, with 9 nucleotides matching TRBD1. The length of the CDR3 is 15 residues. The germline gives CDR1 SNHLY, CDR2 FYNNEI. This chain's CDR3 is CASSELGTGPYGYTF. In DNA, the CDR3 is TGCGCCAGCAGTGAACTAGGGACAGGGCCCTATGGCTACACCTTC. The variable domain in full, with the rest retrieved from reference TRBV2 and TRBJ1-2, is EPEVTQTPSHQVTQMGQEVILRCVPISNHLYFYWYRQILGQKVEFLVSFYNNEISEKSEIFDDQFSVERPDGSNFTLKIRSTKLEDSAMYFCASSELGTGPYGYTFGSGTRLTVV.

CDR3 region: CASRRTSSGEQFF. The CDR3 nucleotides read TGTGCCAGCAGGAGAACTAGCTCCGGTGAGCAGTTCTTC. V and J are TRBV2 and TRBJ2-1; D may be TRBD2 (6 bases). This CDR3 has 13 amino acids. Trimming cost V 6 bases and J 9 bases, with 15 bases left between them. Germline V gives CDR1 SNHLY, CDR2 FYNNEI.